The rows below give T cell receptor beta chains drawn from one sample of a study of cytomegalovirus exposure and HLA in healthy donors. Sequencing used immunoSEQ multiplex PCR; TCRdb keeps in-frame clones, though not all of them. The data contain just over 70,000 clones, around 69% of them seen just once; the ten biggest clones take up over 9.5%. The source material was PBMCs. Receptors were obtained from a human donor in good health. Each CDR3 is given with its conserved first and last residue. The D gene is left open where the match is weak. The size of a clone is reported for some rows only, either as once, few or many, or as a class for expanded clones.

V gene,J gene,clone size,D gene,CDR3 DNA,CDR3 protein
TRBV5-6,TRBJ1-2,-,-,TGTGCCAGCAGCTTGGAGCAACTCAGGGGCTATGGCTACACCTTC,CASSLEQLRGYGYTF
TRBV6-4,TRBJ2-1,-,TRBD2,TGTGCCAGCAGTGACTCGGAGGGACTAGCGAGTAATGAGCAGTTCTTC,CASSDSEGLASNEQFF
TRBV30,TRBJ1-3,-,-,TGTGCCTGGAGTAATGGGGGCTCTAGAAACACCATATATTTT,CAWSNGGSRNTIYF
TRBV9,TRBJ2-7,-,-,TGTGCCAGCAGCGTAGGCCAGGTCGGACGGGATGGCGAGCAGTACTTC,CASSVGQVGRDGEQYF
TRBV10-1,TRBJ1-6,few,TRBD1,TGCGCCAGCAGCGGGGACAGATATTCACCCCTCCACTTT,CASSGDRYSPLHF
TRBV28,TRBJ1-2,once,-,TGTGCCAGCAGGCCCTTCGGTCAGGCTAACTATGGCTACACCTTC,CASRPFGQANYGYTF
TRBV11-2,TRBJ1-1,-,-,TGTGCCAGCAGCTTATCTGGAGTTGCCCGTGAAGCTTTCTTT,CASSLSGVAREAFF
TRBV7-3,TRBJ2-3,-,TRBD2,TGTGCCAGCAGCCCTAGCGGGAACACAGATACGCAGTATTTT,CASSPSGNTDTQYF
TRBV6-5,TRBJ1-1,-,-,TGTGCCAGCGCGAAAAACCCCATGAACACTGAAGCTTTCTTT,CASAKNPMNTEAFF
TRBV19,TRBJ1-1,-,-,TGTGCCAGTAGGCCGTTATGGGGTCGGGGCACTGAAGCTTTCTTT,CASRPLWGRGTEAFF
TRBV29-1,TRBJ2-1,-,-,TGCAGCGTTGAGTTCCGGGAGAAAAATGAGCAGTTCTTC,CSVEFREKNEQFF